This T cell receptor beta chain was found in a study of blood T cells in healthy people across ages. A word on this clonotype: Its matching antigen is unknown.

The study, taken as a whole, reports: Significant beta diversity loss was already apparent by age approximately 38, declining roughly linearly. Any changes in expanded clonotypes were possibly confounded, as donor CMV status remained unknown.

The germline gives CDR1 DFQATT, CDR2 SNEGSKA (reference sequence). V shed 3 bases, J shed 0 bases, and the junction held 11 bases outside the gene matches. This CDR3 is built from 16 residues. Primers used in a second PCR of about 7 to 12 cycles were a sample-barcoded 5' primer and a J-beta primer mix. Every cDNA was tagged by a template-switch adaptor with 12 random nucleotides. TCRdb recomputed calls from the 5' RACE reads with MiXCR, one row per CDR3 protein. The table includes around 800,000 distinct CDR3 sequences, more than 35% detected once. In each sample, at least 6 million PBMCs were isolated.

This TCR was sampled from a man aged 80 or over in good health. The source material was blood. This rearrangement joins TRBV20-1 to TRBJ2-7, with 7 bases aligning to TRBD1. The CDR3 region is CSASPRGGAASYEQYF. CDR3 in DNA: TGCAGTGCTAGCCCTAGAGGGGGCGCAGCCTCCTACGAGCAGTACTTC.